This T cell receptor beta chain was captured in a study of shared clonotypes between healthy human individuals. CDR3 length: 15 residues. The ends lost 1 base at V and 9 bases at J; junction bases unmatched: 9. Germline V lookup: CDR1 SGHTA, CDR2 FQGNSA. TCRdb's table, derived via immunoSEQ multiplex PCR, lists solely in-frame clones and lacks some. The repertoire has 550,000 to 600,000 clones, around three quarters of them found once; the top ten carry more than 10%. Whole-study findings and limits: Sampling used blood alone; tissue repertoires probably differ.

Comments on this clone: Its antigen is as yet unknown.

The receptor's source is a woman in her thirties or forties in good health. Some clones in this sample may be carry-over from other donors' samples. Material: PBMCs. The chain has TRBV7-2 and TRBJ2-1, with TRBD2 matching 7 bases. The chain's CDR3 is CASSLVGTTFVEQFF. The CDR3 bases are TGTGCCAGCAGCTTAGTTGGGACTACCTTTGTTGAGCAGTTCTTC.